This is a list of T cell receptor beta chains from one sample in a study of shared clonotypes between healthy human individuals. Sequencing was performed with immunoSEQ multiplex PCR; in TCRdb, only in-frame clones are kept and a portion is missing. The repertoire holds a few million clones, over 85% seen once, with roughly 0.15% in the top ten. Sequenced: naive CD4+ T cells sorted from blood. Receptors were obtained from a man between 18 and 29 years old in good health. The CDR3 runs from the conserved cysteine through the conserved F or W. Clone size is stated in some rows and not others, as once, few, many or a class when expanded.

TRBV2	NA	CASSVRSHPRDTQYF
TRBV11-2	NA	CASSLTGDTEAFF
TRBV2	NA	CASSERAPGGADTQYF
TRBV5-1	NA	CASSLAVNQETQYF
TRBV2	NA	CASSTGGANSQETQYF
TRBV14	NA	CASSQVSGGHPGETQYF
TRBV7-2	NA	CATDRSRGGSDTQYF
TRBV5-4	NA	CASSPLTGGATDTQYF
TRBV5-1	NA	CASSLWDRNTEAFF
TRBV2	NA	CASSESGMVQYF
TRBV10-1	NA	CASSESLSF
TRBV5-5	NA	CASSSGGSTDTQYF
TRBV9	NA	CASSLSTDTQYF
TRBV19	NA	CASRDGTGLYNEQFF
TRBV5-1	NA	CASTRAGLSYNEQFF
TRBV21-1	NA	CASSKKGPIKETQYF
TRBV6-6	NA	CASRTQGQPQHF
TRBV12-2	NA	CASRLRTSFFDEQFF
TRBV5-8	NA	CASSFTWDRFKPSGGPYF
TRBV28	once	CASSRDRGFLSPLHF
TRBV19	NA	CASSWTGKDNQPQHF
TRBV5-1	once	CASSFTGELFF
TRBV2	NA	CASSVLVGKDEQFF
TRBV7-2	few	CASSYDRGTDTQYF
TRBV6-5	NA	CASRPNGGAYEQYF
TRBV18	NA	CASSVREGGSEAFF
TRBV4-1	once	CASSQDGTGGREQYF
TRBV5-1	NA	CASSFFGQEETQYF
TRBV9	NA	CASSVASRATGANVLTF
TRBV18	NA	CASSTSGETQYF
TRBV2	NA	CASRGLAGSYNEQFF
TRBV18	NA	CASSGPLYGYTF
TRBV7-9	NA	CASSITGVPYF
TRBV5-1	NA	CASSSDIAGAAYEQYF
TRBV7-9	NA	CASSSVRTVNTEAFF
TRBV5-4	NA	CASSWGTGEYNSPLHF
TRBV5-1	NA	CASSLEAGGSETQYF
TRBV25-1	NA	CASSDSSHAEAFF
TRBV7-3	NA	CASSLIGQYEQYF
TRBV18	NA	CASSPRQGAEAFF
TRBV5-4	NA	CASSHKEGTEAFF
TRBV28	NA	CASNNRTYSYEQYF
TRBV6-5	NA	CASRRDRGTEAFF
TRBV25-1	NA	CASSGDRTANYGYTF
TRBV5-1	NA	CASSLDAGSEQFF
TRBV5-4	NA	CASSLDRALGYTF
TRBV5-6	NA	CASSLGRGRGTQYF